A single TCR beta chain is shown here with its context. Per the germline V gene, CDR1 is SEHNR and CDR2 is FQNEAQ (reference sequence). The CDR3 is 12 amino acids. V was trimmed by 4 bases and J by 3 bases, leaving 6 bases between them. While unrecorded immune exposures were likely, the donors were nominally healthy when sampled. This specimen comes from a study of cytomegalovirus exposure and HLA in healthy donors. The primer mix had 60 Vbeta and 13 Jbeta primers. The repertoire was sequenced with immunoSEQ multiplex PCR; TCRdb's copy has only in-frame clones and lacks some. Its listing shows 50,000 or so clones.

The genes are TRBV7-9 and TRBJ1-1; D unresolved. The source material was PBMCs. The TCR originated in a woman aged 18-35 years in good health and CMV-seronegative. The CDR3 sequence: CASSSYDTEAFF. Written as DNA, the CDR3 is TGTGCCAGCAGCTCCTACGACACTGAAGCTTTCTTT.